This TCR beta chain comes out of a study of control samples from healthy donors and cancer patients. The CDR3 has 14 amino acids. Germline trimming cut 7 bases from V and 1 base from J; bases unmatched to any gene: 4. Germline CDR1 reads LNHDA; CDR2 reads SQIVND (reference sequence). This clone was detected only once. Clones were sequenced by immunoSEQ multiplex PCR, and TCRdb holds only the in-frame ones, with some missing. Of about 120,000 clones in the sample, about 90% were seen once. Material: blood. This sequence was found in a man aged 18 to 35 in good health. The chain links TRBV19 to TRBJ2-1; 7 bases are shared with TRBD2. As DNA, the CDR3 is TGTGCCAGTATTCCCGGGGGGTCCTACAATGAGCAGTTCTTC. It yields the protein CASIPGGSYNEQFF.